This TCR beta chain was recovered during a study of blood T cell repertoires in COVID-19 (dated by TCRdb to the early 2020s). Background for the entire study: The collaborator samples originated in the United States, Italy and Spain and spanned the acute and convalescent phases of COVID-19. The material from the prospective study consisted of cDNA or gDNA derived from T cells, B-cell-depleted T cells, or PBMCs. Sample metadata almost always included a de-identified subject ID, COVID-19 status, age in years and sex. The samples were drawn from two sources: the first 160 participants of the ongoing ImmuneRACE study, and 950 to 1,500 subjects contributed by 6 global collaborators. Where available, HLA class I and class II types were taken from metadata supplied by the sample provider and were not determined by assay-based typing. A freely available public database, intended as a resource for researchers studying the immune response to SARS-CoV-2, is where the repertoires were released. Deeply sampled blood TCRbeta repertoires from subjects exposed to, actively infected with, or recovered from COVID-19 were included in the dataset.

The collaborating institutions used their own protocols to collect whole blood in K2EDTA tubes. For TCRbeta analysis, collaborators shipped samples as frozen whole blood, isolated PBMCs, or DNA extracted from either of those sample types. Results the study describes overall, beyond this receptor: The quantity of clinical and demographic metadata differed by source and by participant and was supplied without curation.

A remark on this clone: It lacks a known antigen. No much larger clonotype is one base removed from it; base qualities were not supplied.

TCRbeta CDR3 regions were amplified from genomic DNA by means of the immunoSEQ Assay, a bias-controlled multiplex PCR. In the paper's pipeline: Nucleated cell counts per sample were estimated from amplification of reference gene primers within the assay. Sequence reads were collapsed and filtered to measure the absolute abundance of every unique TCRbeta CDR3 rearrangement. For each sample, productive Simpson clonality was calculated as the square root of Simpson's diversity index over productive rearrangements. In TCRdb, the immuneACCESS table is reduced to in-frame sequences with V and J assigned. These tables do not hold every clone; where another copy was compared, an unresolved V gene accounts for under half, and the others remain unexplained. V and J calls and clone size are as listed in that table; D and trimming were resolved from the DNA. For this sample the table gives 200,000 or so clones, of which roughly nine tenths were detected only once. The top ten constitute over 1.5% of the sample.

V loses 3 bases of germline sequence and J loses 6 bases, and the interval between the two ends is 16 bases. CDR1 is given as SGHKS and CDR2 as YYEKEE, both from the germline V gene (reference sequence). The CDR3 covers 14 residues, taking in both the cysteine and the phenylalanine. CDR3 DNA is the only sequence kept; it has 42 bases, read in frame from the first base. The origin of this receptor is a man in his 70s with acute or convalescent COVID-19. The sample consisted of peripheral blood. The chain employs TRBV5-5 and TRBJ2-7; the D gene is perhaps TRBD1, on 6 matching bases. The DNA sequence reads TGTGCCAGCAGCTCAGGGGCCGCGCCCCTCGAGCAGTACTTC. The resulting protein is CASSSGAAPLEQYF.